This TCR beta chain originates from a study of metastatic and nonmetastatic thyroid tumors. There were no patients who had received any treatment before thyroid surgery. Under the authors' procedure: The study built a papillary thyroid cancer distant-metastasis classifier from CDR3 differences across clinicopathological groups. With MiXCR, TCRdb called clones anew from the PCR reads. The V and J calls here are based on TCRdb, not the publication. The table has about 60,000 clones, roughly 17% seen once. The CDR3 consists of 15 residues. The V end was cut by 0 bases, the J end by 6 bases, with 12 bases between. Germline V gives CDR1 SEHNR, CDR2 FQNEAQ (reference sequence). This clone was seen at least ten times.

The material sequenced was blood. This TCR was recovered from a male donor with papillary thyroid cancer or a benign thyroid nodule (not recorded which). Some clones in this sample may be carry-over from other donors' samples. The genes are TRBV7-9 and TRBJ2-1, with unresolved D. The CDR3 DNA sequence: TGTGCCAGCAGCTTAGCCCTGGGCTCTAGCAATGAGCAGTTCTTC. It is translated as CASSLALGSSNEQFF.